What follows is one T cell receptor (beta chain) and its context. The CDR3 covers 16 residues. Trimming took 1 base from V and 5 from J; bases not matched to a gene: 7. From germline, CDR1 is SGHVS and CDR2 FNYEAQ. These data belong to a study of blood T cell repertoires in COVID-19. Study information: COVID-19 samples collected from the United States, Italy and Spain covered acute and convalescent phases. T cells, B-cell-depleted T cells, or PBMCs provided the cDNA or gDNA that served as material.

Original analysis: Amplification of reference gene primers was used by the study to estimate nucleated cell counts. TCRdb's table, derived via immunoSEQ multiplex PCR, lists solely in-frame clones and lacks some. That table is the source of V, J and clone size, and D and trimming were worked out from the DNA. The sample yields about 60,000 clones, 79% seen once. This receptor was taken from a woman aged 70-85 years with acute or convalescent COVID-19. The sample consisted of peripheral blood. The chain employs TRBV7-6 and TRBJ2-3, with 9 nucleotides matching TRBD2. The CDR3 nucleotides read TGTGCCAGCAGCTTAGTCCTGGCGGGGGGGCAAGATACGCAGTATTTT. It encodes CASSLVLAGGQDTQYF.